These 18 T cell receptor beta chains originate from one sample sequenced in a study of T cell responses to AZD1222 COVID-19 vaccine. The method was immunoSEQ multiplex PCR; TCRdb's version includes in-frame clones alone and lacks a portion of them. Here the sample spans roughly 42,000 clones, 88% being singletons. The sample was peripheral blood, taken 28 days after the second dose of the MenACWY control vaccine. Receptors originate from an adult who received the MenACWY meningococcal vaccine as a control.

The count of this clone is one. This chain joins TRBV6-5 and TRBJ2-3, with 12 bases fitting TRBD2. Germline values: CDR1 MNHEY, CDR2 SVGAGI. V was pared by 4 bases and J by 2 bases, with 4 bases of the junction left unmatched. This CDR3 spans 16 amino acids. The CDR3 region is CASSSGLAGITDTQYF. The CDR3 DNA is TGTGCCAGCAGTTCAGGACTAGCGGGGATCACAGATACGCAGTATTTT.

CDR3 region: CASNRKVSGTQYF. CDR3 in DNA: TGTGCCAGCAACCGGAAGGTTTCGGGGACCCAGTACTTC. The V gene is TRBV2, the J gene TRBJ2-5; D gene unclear. Germline lookup yields CDR1 SNHLY and CDR2 FYNNEI. The CDR3 runs 13 residues. Trimming took 7 bases from V and 7 from J, leaving 16 bases between them.

The chain joins TRBV27 to TRBJ2-1, with TRBD1 identical over 7 bases. Unmatched junction bases numbered 6, after V lost 3 bases and J lost 13 bases. This CDR3 is 12 amino acids long. Germline V lookup: CDR1 MNHEY, CDR2 SMNVEV (reference sequence). CDR3 bases: TGTGCCAGCAGTTTCGCACAGGGGCCCCAGTTCTTC. It encodes CASSFAQGPQFF.

This clone was picked up a small number of times. V and J are TRBV3-1 (or the pseudogene TRBV3-2) and TRBJ1-4; TRBD1 matches 7 bases. The CDR3 runs to 15 residues. V was pared by 4 bases and J by 4 bases, with 6 bases of the junction left unmatched. Germline V gives CDR1 LGHDT, CDR2 YNNKEL (reference sequence). The CDR3 sequence: CASSLQGVGNEKLFF. The CDR3 nucleotides are TGTGCCAGCAGCCTCCAGGGGGTCGGTAATGAAAAACTGTTTTTT.

The J gene is TRBJ2-1, the V gene TRBV15; 8 bases fit TRBD2. The CDR3 loop spans 13 amino acids. Looked up from germline, CDR1 is LNHNV and CDR2 is YYDKDF (reference sequence). With 1 base clipped from V and 15 bases from J, the junction kept 8 bases outside the gene matches. CDR3: CATSRGPGGPRFF. For the CDR3, the DNA is TGTGCCACCAGCAGAGGACCGGGGGGGCCACGGTTCTTC.

The rearrangement links TRBV7-3 to TRBJ2-3; perhaps TRBD2 as D (5 bases). Germline lookup yields CDR1 SGHTA and CDR2 FQGTGA. The CDR3 sequence is 15 residues long. Between the trimmed V and J ends, which lost 4 bases and 1 base, there was a span of 12 bases. The CDR3 nucleotides read TGTGCCAGCAGCTCTGTAGGAGCGGGCACAGATACGCAGTATTTT. Protein: CASSSVGAGTDTQYF.

This sequence joins TRBV4-1 and TRBJ2-4, with TRBD2 as a possible D gene (5 bases). This CDR3 comprises 19 residues. Trimming stripped 3 bases from V and 1 base from J, with 22 bases between. The germline gives CDR1 MGHRA, CDR2 YSYEKL. Here the CDR3 reads CASSHSALRRALAKNIQYF. CDR3 sequence (DNA): TGCGCCAGCAGCCACAGCGCACTGAGGCGGGCGTTGGCCAAAAACATTCAGTACTTC.

This chain links TRBV29-1 with TRBJ2-2; D not certain. The ends were cut back, 0 bases at V and 6 bases at J, with 14 bases in the middle. The CDR3 consists of 15 residues. Germline loops: CDR1 SQVTM, CDR2 ANQGSEA. In nucleotides, the CDR3 is TGCAGCGTTGAAGATGGGGTGCGTTTCCCCGGGGAGCTGTTTTTT. Protein product: CSVEDGVRFPGELFF.

The V call is TRBV5-1, the J call TRBJ1-1, with TRBD1 identical over 8 bases. Trimming cost V 0 bases and J 4 bases; bases outside gene matches: 5. Per the germline V gene, CDR1 is SGHRS and CDR2 is YFSETQ. This CDR3 comprises 15 residues. CDR3 sequence reads: CASSLGRGRFTEAFF. The CDR3 nucleotides read TGCGCCAGCAGCTTGGGCAGGGGGCGGTTCACTGAAGCTTTCTTT.

In the case of this clone: This sample includes further DNA sequences coding for the same CDR3. The genes are TRBV27 and TRBJ1-5; D might be TRBD1 (5 bases). Germline V gene sequence: CDR1 MNHEY, CDR2 SMNVEV (reference sequence). The CDR3 totals 16 residues. The germline V and J ends were trimmed by 6 bases and 0 bases, with 15 bases remaining between them. The DNA for the CDR3 is TGTGCCAGCAGGCCACGGGGCGGATTTAGCAATCAGCCCCAGCATTTT. Amino acid sequence: CASRPRGGFSNQPQHF.

This clone came up once. The CDR3 reads CASIRGHGNTIYF. The CDR3 nucleotides read TGTGCCAGCATCAGGGGACATGGAAACACCATATATTTT. The genes are TRBV28 and TRBJ1-3, with D maybe TRBD1 (6 bases). CDR3 length: 13 residues. Between the trimmed V and J ends, which lost 7 bases and 3 bases, there was a span of 10 bases. CDR1 and CDR2 (germline): MDHEN, SYDVKM.

The chain is built from TRBV4-2 and TRBJ1-1, with D possibly TRBD1 on 5 matching bases. The germline CDR1 and CDR2 sequences are LGHNA and YNFKEQ. CDR3 length: 15 amino acids. V was clipped by 0 bases and J by 4 bases, with 12 bases between them. The CDR3 sequence is CASSQERGGTTEAFF. CDR3 nucleotide sequence: TGTGCCAGCAGCCAAGAAAGGGGTGGGACCACTGAAGCTTTCTTT.

This rearrangement joins TRBV7-3 to TRBJ1-2; D not certain. The CDR3 has 11 amino acids. CDR1 and CDR2 from the germline V gene are SGHTA and FQGTGA. Deletions cut 5 bases from V and 8 bases from J, with 9 bases between. CDR3 amino acids: CASSAGAGYTF. For the CDR3, the DNA is TGTGCCAGCAGCGCAGGCGCCGGCTACACCTTC.

The chain uses TRBV28 and TRBJ1-5; D might be TRBD1 (6 bases). The CDR3 sequence is 16 residues long. V dropped 5 bases and J dropped 1 base, with 15 bases sitting between them. Germline values: CDR1 MDHEN, CDR2 SYDVKM. This CDR3 is CASSEGARGSNQPQHF. In DNA, the CDR3 is TGTGCCAGCAGTGAAGGGGCAAGGGGGAGCAATCAGCCCCAGCATTTT. Drawing the rest from reference TRBV28 and TRBJ1-5, the complete variable domain is DVKVTQSSRYLVKRTGEKVFLECVQDMDHENMFWYRQDPGLGLRLIYFSYDVKMKEKGDIPEGYSVSREKKERFSLILESASTNQTSMYLCASSEGARGSNQPQHFGDGTRLSIL.

This CDR3 is CASSSTQNTEAFF. As DNA, the CDR3 is TGTGCCAGCAGTTCTACACAGAACACTGAAGCTTTCTTT. The rearrangement uses TRBV28 and TRBJ1-1; D gene ambiguous. Trimming removed 4 bases from V and 1 base from J, with 7 bases in between. The germline V gene has CDR1 MDHEN and CDR2 SYDVKM. CDR3 length: 13 amino acids.

This chain uses TRBV19 with TRBJ1-5; 8 bases are a match to TRBD1. The J segment lost 4 bases and the V segment lost 9 bases, leaving 5 bases of the junction unmatched. CDR1 LNHDA and CDR2 SQIVND come from the germline V gene (reference sequence). The CDR3 consists of 13 residues. CDR3 sequence (DNA): TGTGCCAGCCGGACAGGGAGTAATCAGCCCCAGCATTTT. Translating it yields CASRTGSNQPQHF.

The chain carries TRBV5-1 and TRBJ1-4; 11 nucleotides align to TRBD1. The germline V gene encodes CDR1 SGHRS and CDR2 YFSETQ. The trim removed 3 bases at V and 8 bases at J, leaving 12 bases unmatched. This CDR3 contains 17 residues. The CDR3 coding sequence is TGCGCCAGCAGCTACGGACAGGGGGCTTTCGCCCGGGAAAAACTGTTTTTT. It is translated as CASSYGQGAFAREKLFF.

The V call is TRBV5-4, the J call TRBJ2-1; 7 nucleotides match TRBD2. CDR3 length equals 14 residues. Germline V gene data show CDR1 as SGHNT and CDR2 as YYREEE (reference sequence). V trimming: 0 bases; J trimming: 10 bases; junction bases outside the gene matches: 7. The CDR3 loop reads CASSLGGEGREQFF. The DNA of the CDR3 is TGTGCCAGCAGCTTGGGAGGGGAGGGCAGGGAGCAGTTCTTC.